The 26 T cell receptor beta chains given below trace back to one sample, sequenced in a study of T cells in localized non-small cell lung cancer. Clones were sequenced by immunoSEQ multiplex PCR, and TCRdb holds only the in-frame ones, with some missing. The table records 30,000 to 45,000 clones, roughly 85% of them present only once. Here the sequenced sample was peripheral blood, taken before any cancer treatment. Receptor source: a woman between 35 and 70 years old with stage I lung adenocarcinoma.

The V and J genes are TRBV25-1 and TRBJ2-3, with D tentatively TRBD1 (7 bases). The CDR3 is 16 residues long. Per germline, CDR1 MGHDK and CDR2 SYGVNS. V lost 1 base, J lost 2 bases, and 13 bases lay in between. The CDR3 sequence: CASSESGDSTTDTQYF. CDR3 DNA: TGTGCCAGCAGTGAATCGGGGGACAGTACCACAGATACGCAGTATTTT.

CDR3 in DNA: TGTGCCAGCGGATACGGACAGGGGGATACAGATACGCAGTATTTT. Residues: CASGYGQGDTDTQYF. The rearrangement links TRBV6-1 to TRBJ2-3; 10 bases map to TRBD1. This CDR3 spans 15 amino acids. The trim removed 8 bases at V and 3 bases at J, leaving 8 bases unmatched. The germline gives CDR1 MNHNS, CDR2 SASEGT.

This sequence joins TRBV28 and TRBJ2-5, with 8 positions matching TRBD2. Per germline, CDR1 MDHEN and CDR2 SYDVKM. The CDR3 extends over 15 amino acids. The junction had 6 bases not matched to a gene; V was cut back by 1 base and J by 5 bases. CDR3 protein: CASSLLGEREETQYF. CDR3 nucleotides: TGTGCCAGCAGTTTATTGGGGGAGCGGGAGGAGACCCAGTACTTC.

The gene calls are TRBV10-3 and TRBJ1-3; D is ambiguous. This CDR3 spans 16 amino acids. The germline CDR1 and CDR2 sequences are ENHRY and SYGVKD. V was clipped by 5 bases and J by 0 bases, with 14 bases between them. CDR3 sequence: CAISQRTLRSGNTIYF. CDR3 DNA sequence: TGTGCCATCAGTCAACGAACCCTCCGCTCTGGAAACACCATATATTTT.

The V call is TRBV18, the J call TRBJ2-5; no clear D gene. V lost 3 bases and J 10 bases, leaving 12 bases between the germline ends. CDR3 length equals 12 residues. Germline V gene lookup returns CDR1 KGHSH and CDR2 LQKENI. CDR3 in amino acids: CASSPDVANQYF. CDR3 nucleotides: TGTGCCAGCTCACCGGACGTGGCCAACCAGTACTTC.

CDR3 coding DNA: TGTGCCAGCAGTTTCTTCGAAGAGACCCAGTACTTC. It yields the protein CASSFFEETQYF. This chain connects TRBV28 to TRBJ2-5; D call uncertain. Germline CDR1 and CDR2: MDHEN and SYDVKM. The CDR3 sequence is 12 residues long. V was cut by 3 bases and J by 3 bases, with 5 bases left in between. The full variable domain, its missing parts supplied by reference TRBV28 and TRBJ2-5, is DVKVTQSSRYLVKRTGEKVFLECVQDMDHENMFWYRQDPGLGLRLIYFSYDVKMKEKGDIPEGYSVSREKKERFSLILESASTNQTSMYLCASSFFEETQYFGPGTRLLVL.

This rearrangement joins TRBV5-1 to TRBJ1-2; D perhaps matches TRBD1 (5 bases). Germline V CDR1 and CDR2: SGHRS, YFSETQ. This CDR3 region has 13 residues. Trimming removed 5 bases at V and 2 bases at J, with 10 bases between. CDR3 region: CASRADTNYGYTF. The CDR3 nucleotides read TGCGCCAGCAGGGCGGACACCAACTATGGCTACACCTTC.

The rearrangement joins TRBV28 to TRBJ1-6, with 9 bases matching TRBD1. Germline CDR1 reads MDHEN; CDR2 reads SYDVKM. V gave up 5 bases and J gave up 6 bases; unmatched junction bases: 8. The CDR3 is made up of 16 amino acids. The CDR3: CASSPPGTGSNSPLHF. The CDR3 DNA reads TGTGCCAGCAGTCCCCCCGGGACAGGGAGTAATTCACCCCTCCACTTT.

As DNA, the CDR3 is TGTGCCAGCAGCTTAGGGGACAGCCTACAAGAGACCCAGTACTTC. It translates to CASSLGDSLQETQYF. The chain employs TRBV7-2 and TRBJ2-5; 7 bases align to TRBD1. CDR1 SGHTA and CDR2 FQGNSA come from the germline V gene. The V segment lost 1 base and the J segment 2 bases; nucleotides outside the gene matches: 4. This CDR3 is built from 15 residues.

J is TRBJ1-1 and V is TRBV30, with 7 bases aligning to TRBD1. The CDR3 consists of 18 residues. V shed 1 base, J shed 0 bases, and the junction held 14 bases outside the gene matches. Germline CDR1 and CDR2: GTSNPN and SVGIG (reference sequence). CDR3 loop: CAWSDYDRDPSMNTEAFF. DNA of the CDR3: TGTGCCTGGAGTGATTATGACAGGGACCCCTCAATGAACACTGAAGCTTTCTTT.

This clone was observed once. The same CDR3 also results from other DNA sequences found in this sample. This sequence joins TRBV7-2 and TRBJ2-6; TRBD1 might be the D (5 bases). The length of the CDR3 is 16 residues. V gave up 5 bases and J gave up 0 bases, with 11 bases separating them. Germline V gene sequence: CDR1 SGHTA, CDR2 FQGNSA. As DNA, the CDR3 is TGTGCCAGCAGCCAAGACAGAACCTCTGGGGCCAACGTCCTGACTTTC. Amino acid sequence: CASSQDRTSGANVLTF.

V is TRBV7-8 and J is TRBJ1-1; D remains unclear. V lost 3 bases, J lost 1 base, and 12 bases lay in between. CDR1 and CDR2 from the germline V gene are SGHVS and FQNEAQ. This CDR3 is built from 15 residues. CDR3 bases: TGTGCCAGCAGCTTGCTGTACACAGCGAACACTGAAGCTTTCTTT. Translation gives CASSLLYTANTEAFF.

The chain joins TRBV2 to TRBJ2-3, with 11 bases fitting TRBD2. CDR1 and CDR2 from the germline V gene are SNHLY and FYNNEI. V was clipped by 5 bases and J by 2 bases; unmatched bases: 3. The CDR3 extends over 15 amino acids. For the CDR3, the DNA is TGTGCCAGCAGTCTACTAGCGGGGGTCACAGATACGCAGTATTTT. Translation: CASSLLAGVTDTQYF.

CDR3 loop: CASSLGDNSPLHF. The CDR3 DNA sequence: TGTGCCAGCAGTCTTGGGGATAATTCACCCCTCCACTTT. The chain has TRBV6-6 and TRBJ1-6; D is unclear. The CDR3 consists of 13 residues. Germline V lookup: CDR1 MNHNY, CDR2 SVGAGI (reference sequence). Trimming took off 5 bases at V and 5 bases at J, with 7 bases between the two ends.

This chain uses TRBV27 with TRBJ1-2, with 8 bases lining up with TRBD1. The CDR3 sequence is 13 residues long. Germline loops: CDR1 MNHEY, CDR2 SMNVEV (reference sequence). Trimming removed 6 bases from V and 8 bases from J; junction bases left unmatched: 8. CDR3 sequence: CASSSGGSGGYTF. CDR3 bases: TGTGCCAGCAGCTCAGGGGGCTCGGGGGGCTACACCTTC.

V gene TRBV30 combines with J gene TRBJ1-1; 8 bases are a match to TRBD1. The germline V gene encodes CDR1 GTSNPN and CDR2 SVGIG (reference sequence). The trim removed 2 bases at V and 0 bases at J, leaving 5 bases unmatched. The CDR3 is made up of 15 amino acids. CDR3: CAWSYTGGMNTEAFF. CDR3 DNA: TGTGCCTGGAGTTACACAGGGGGAATGAACACTGAAGCTTTCTTT.

The V call is TRBV5-1, the J call TRBJ2-6; D may be TRBD1 (5 bases). CDR1 SGHRS and CDR2 YFSETQ come from the germline V gene. The CDR3 extends over 18 amino acids. The V and J ends lost 0 bases and 0 bases respectively, with 13 bases between them. CDR3 sequence reads: CASSLDFLGASGANVLTF. As DNA, the CDR3 is TGCGCCAGCAGCTTGGACTTTCTAGGGGCCTCTGGGGCCAACGTCCTGACTTTC.

This clone was recorded a few times. This rearrangement joins TRBV9 to TRBJ2-3; no clear D. V lost 0 bases and J 4 bases, leaving 3 bases between the germline ends. The CDR3 has 12 residues. Germline CDR1 and CDR2: SGDLS and YYNGEE. The CDR3 region has the DNA TGTGCCAGCAGCGTAGGGTCAGATACGCAGTATTTT. Encoded protein: CASSVGSDTQYF.

The chain has TRBV9 and TRBJ1-4; TRBD1 matches at 8 bases. The CDR3 loop spans 15 amino acids. V lost 3 bases, J lost 6 bases, and 7 bases stayed unmatched. The germline V gene has CDR1 SGDLS and CDR2 YYNGEE. In nucleotides, the CDR3 is TGTGCCAGCAGCGAGGGGGGACAGGACTATGAAAAACTGTTTTTT. Amino acid sequence: CASSEGGQDYEKLFF. Full variable domain (rest looked up from reference TRBV9 and TRBJ1-4): DSGVTQTPKHLITATGQRVTLRCSPRSGDLSVYWYQQSLDQGLQFLIQYYNGEERAKGNILERFSAQQFPDLHSELNLSSLELGDSALYFCASSEGGQDYEKLFFGSGTQLSVL.

The chain uses TRBV4-1 and TRBJ1-1; the D is unclear. The germline gives CDR1 MGHRA, CDR2 YSYEKL. CDR3 length equals 14 residues. Trimming shortened V by 2 bases and J by 1 base, and 8 bases separated the two germline ends. The CDR3 DNA sequence: TGCGCCAGCAGCCAACCGGGAGGGAACACTGAAGCTTTCTTT. Translated: CASSQPGGNTEAFF.

The J gene is TRBJ2-7, the V gene TRBV1. TRBV1 constitutes a pseudogene. This CDR3 has 17 residues. The CDR3 nucleotides are TGCACCAGCAGCCTTTCGCCCCTGGGACCGTCAATGAACGAGCAGTACTTC. Translation: CTSSLSPLGPSMNEQYF.

The rearrangement joins TRBV23-1 to TRBJ2-3, with 7 bases fitting TRBD1. TRBV23-1 belongs to the ORF category, with a function that is uncertain. The CDR3 spans 16 residues. V shed 3 bases, J shed 3 bases, and the junction held 9 bases outside the gene matches. The CDR3 loop is CASSQLNRGGTDTQYF. The CDR3 DNA sequence: TGCGCCAGCAGTCAGCTTAACAGGGGCGGGACAGATACGCAGTATTTT.

The V call is TRBV14, the J call TRBJ2-7; TRBD2 is a possible D gene (5 bases). CDR3 size: 15 residues. Per the germline V gene, CDR1 is SGHDN and CDR2 is FVKESK. Deletions cut 3 bases from V and 4 bases from J, with 16 bases between. The CDR3 protein is CASSQRARSGYEQYF. CDR3 DNA: TGTGCCAGCAGCCAGAGGGCCCGCTCCGGTTACGAGCAGTACTTC.

V gene TRBV5-1 combines with J gene TRBJ1-2; D gene ambiguous. The V gene lost 0 bases and the J gene lost 6 bases, with 3 bases spanning the gap. Germline V lookup: CDR1 SGHRS, CDR2 YFSETQ. The CDR3 has 11 amino acids. The CDR3 DNA is TGCGCCAGCAGCTTGGGGAATGGCTACACCTTC. Translating gives CASSLGNGYTF. The variable domain in full, with the rest retrieved from reference TRBV5-1 and TRBJ1-2, is KAGVTQTPRYLIKTRGQQVTLSCSPISGHRSVSWYQQTPGQGLQFLFEYFSETQRNKGNFPGRFSGRQFSNSRSEMNVSTLELGDSALYLCASSLGNGYTFGSGTRLTVV.

This chain connects TRBV4-2 to TRBJ1-1; D perhaps matches TRBD1 (6 bases). This CDR3 is built from 15 residues. Looked up from germline, CDR1 is LGHNA and CDR2 is YNFKEQ. Trimming took off 0 bases at V and 9 bases at J, with 17 bases between the two ends. CDR3 residues: CASSQESAERGKAFF. The CDR3 coding sequence is TGTGCCAGCAGCCAAGAATCCGCTGAAAGGGGGAAAGCTTTCTTT.

This chain uses TRBV6-5 with TRBJ2-7, with D uncertain. This CDR3 comprises 13 residues. The germline CDR1 and CDR2 sequences are MNHEY and SVGAGI. Trimming stripped 8 bases from V and 6 bases from J, with 17 bases between. This chain's CDR3 is CASAETSPGEQYF. The CDR3 nucleotides read TGTGCCAGCGCCGAAACATCTCCAGGCGAGCAGTACTTC.